The 8 T cell receptor beta chains given below trace back to one sample, sequenced in a study of T cell repertoires in cytomegalovirus infection. TCRdb recomputed calls from the reads with MiXCR, one row per CDR3 protein. The sample consists of some 100,000 distinct CDR3 sequences, more than 20% of them appearing once. Sequenced material: CD8+ T cells from PBMCs. Receptor source: a human donor in good health (CMV status not recorded). Some clones in this sample may be carry-over from other donors' samples.

This clonotype was found many times. The chain links TRBV11-1 to TRBJ1-1, with D hard to call. The CDR3 extends over 16 amino acids. V shed 3 bases and J shed 1 base, with 15 bases lying between them. Germline CDR1 SGHAT, CDR2 FQDESV (reference sequence). The DNA of the CDR3 is TGTGCCAGCAGCTTTGGGTGGGAGGTTTCGAACACTGAAGCTTTCTTT. It yields the protein CASSFGWEVSNTEAFF.

This clonotype has ten or more counts. The chain is built from TRBV7-2 and TRBJ2-1, with TRBD2 identical over 14 bases. V dropped 3 bases and J dropped 3; count of bases not matched to a gene: 1. This CDR3 contains 16 residues. Germline lookup yields CDR1 SGHTA and CDR2 FQGNSA. In nucleotides, the CDR3 is TGTGCCAGCAGCTTTGGGACTAGCGGGAGCTACAATGAGCAGTTCTTC. Its translation is CASSFGTSGSYNEQFF.

This clonotype is labeled medium-sized. The genes are TRBV7-3 and TRBJ2-5, with D perhaps given as TRBD1 or TRBD2 (5 bases each). The germline CDR1 and CDR2 sequences are SGHTA and FQGTGA. V lost 5 bases, J lost 5 bases, and 15 bases lay in between. This CDR3 is 14 amino acids long. DNA of the CDR3: TGTGCCAGCAGCGCCGGGACCACCGGGGAGACCCAGTACTTC. Translating it yields CASSAGTTGETQYF.

A few counts support this clonotype. The chain carries TRBV9 and TRBJ2-5; the D gene is possibly TRBD1 (6 bases). Trimming pared 4 bases from V and 6 bases from J, leaving 16 bases between. The CDR3 runs 14 residues. From germline, CDR1 is SGDLS and CDR2 YYNGEE. The CDR3 here is CASSPSWGPQTQYF. In DNA form, the CDR3 reads TGTGCCAGCAGCCCCAGCTGGGGGCCTCAGACCCAGTACTTC.

Only one count was recorded for this clonotype. V is TRBV18 and J is TRBJ1-1, with D possibly matching TRBD1 (5 bases). The CDR3 extends over 14 amino acids. Germline assignment: CDR1 KGHSH and CDR2 LQKENI. Trimming left V 4 bases short and J 1 base short, with 10 bases between. The CDR3 reads CASSQNTGNTEAFF. The DNA of the CDR3 is TGTGCCAGCTCACAAAATACAGGGAACACTGAAGCTTTCTTT.

This clonotype was observed a handful of times. The chain recombines TRBV28 with TRBJ2-7; D unresolved. In germline, CDR1 is MDHEN, CDR2 SYDVKM. Trimming removed 1 base from V and 8 bases from J, with 12 bases in between. CDR3 length: 13 amino acids. The CDR3 protein is CASSLFALVQQYF. The DNA of the CDR3 is TGTGCCAGCAGTTTATTTGCCCTTGTACAGCAGTACTTC.

This clonotype appeared many times. The rearrangement joins TRBV25-1 to TRBJ2-1, with D maybe TRBD2 (7 bases). This CDR3 has 12 amino acids. The V gene lost 3 bases and the J gene lost 10 bases, with 10 bases spanning the gap. The V gene's germline CDR1 is MGHDK and CDR2 SYGVNS. Written as DNA, the CDR3 is TGTGCCAGCAGTGATAGGGGGGGGGAGCAGTTCTTC. Protein product: CASSDRGGEQFF. The entire variable domain, with the rest obtained from reference TRBV25-1 and TRBJ2-1, is as follows: EADIYQTPRYLVIGTGKKITLECSQTMGHDKMYWYQQDPGMELHLIHYSYGVNSTEKGDLSSESTVSRIRTEHFPLTLESARPSHTSQYLCASSDRGGEQFFGPGTRLTVL.

The table lists this clonotype with a few counts. DNA of the CDR3: TGTGCCAGCAGCTTTAGCGGGTGGGGGGGCGATACGCAGTATTTT. Translated: CASSFSGWGGDTQYF. V and J are TRBV11-2 and TRBJ2-3; possibly TRBD2 for D (7 bases). Germline CDR1 SGHAT, CDR2 FQNNGV. The CDR3 loop spans 15 amino acids. V lost 3 bases to trimming and J lost 6 bases, with 16 bases between them.